The entry below describes one TCR beta chain. Its specificity is unknown. TCRdb re-called the 5' RACE reads and shows each CDR3 protein once, DNA omitted. Its clone listing holds 350,000 to 400,000 distinct CDR3 sequences. The sample is drawn from a study of T cells expressing NK-cell markers. Whole-study findings and limits: Researchers report these clonotypes also headed the CD3+CD56-NKG2C+ fraction in a few donors.

Germline assignment: CDR1 LNHDA and CDR2 SQIVND (reference sequence). The CDR3 is 18 residues long. The receptor comes from a woman aged 45 to 65 in good health. Specimen: blood T cells: a sorted CD56 or NKG2C T cell subset, CD4+ or CD8+ T cells, or bulk PBMC T cells (not recorded which). The rearrangement uses TRBV19 and TRBJ2-3; as DNA is missing, the TRBD2 call by TCRdb cannot be tested. Here the CDR3 reads CASSIRGLAGGRADTQYF. The entire variable domain, with the rest obtained from reference TRBV19 and TRBJ2-3, is as follows: DGGITQSPKYLFRKEGQNVTLSCEQNLNHDAMYWYRQDPGQGLRLIYYSQIVNDFQKGDIAEGYSVSREKKESFPLTVTSAQKNPTAFYLCASSIRGLAGGRADTQYFGPGTRLTVL.